The 2 T cell receptor beta chains below come from one sample, sequenced in a study of cytomegalovirus exposure and HLA in healthy donors. Both 60 Vbeta primers and 13 Jbeta primers went into the PCR. TCRdb's table, derived via immunoSEQ multiplex PCR, lists solely in-frame clones and lacks some. The sample carries 70,000 or so clones, 60% to 75% recorded once. The specimen was PBMCs. The receptors originated from a woman in her fifties or sixties in good health and CMV-seropositive.

The DNA for the CDR3 is TGCGCCAGCAGCCAACTAGAGCACCAAGAGACCCAGTACTTC. It yields the protein CASSQLEHQETQYF. The gene calls are TRBV4-1 and TRBJ2-5; D unclear. V was cut by 2 bases and J by 0 bases, with 7 bases left in between. Germline values: CDR1 MGHRA, CDR2 YSYEKL. The CDR3 runs to 14 residues.

V and J are TRBV15 and TRBJ1-2; a weak D match, TRBD1 (6 bases). The V and J ends lost 5 bases and 4 bases respectively, with 14 bases between them. The germline V gene encodes CDR1 LNHNV and CDR2 YYDKDF (reference sequence). The CDR3 has 14 amino acids. The DNA for the CDR3 is TGTGCCACCAGCGCGACAGGAAAGACCTATGGCTACACCTTC. Protein: CATSATGKTYGYTF.